This record covers a single TCR beta chain. Only in-frame clones appear in the TCRdb table, and some are missing; sequencing was by immunoSEQ multiplex PCR. The sample carries around 10,000 clones, more than 70% recorded once. The record originates from a study of sequential checkpoint blockade in melanoma. About the study: Randomization was 1:1 between first-line nivolumab→ipilimumab and ipilimumab→nivolumab.

Germline V CDR1 and CDR2: SGHVS, FNYEAQ. The CDR3 sequence is 14 residues long. The V end was cut by 5 bases, the J end by 5 bases, with 13 bases between. The sample's treatment: randomized to nivolumab then ipilimumab (arm A) or the reverse (arm B). DNA-damaging chemotherapy had not been given to any patient beforehand. The chain recombines TRBV7-6 with TRBJ2-1, with D possibly matching TRBD1 (7 bases). The origin of this receptor is a human donor with melanoma. Specimen: CD8+ T cells sorted from blood (inferred from file names), collected from a patient given nivolumab and ipilimumab in sequence. The CDR3 reads CASSRAGQHNEQFF. The CDR3 nucleotides are TGTGCCAGCAGCCGCGCGGGACAGCACAATGAGCAGTTCTTC.